This section outlines one TCR beta chain sequence together with its context. Its antigen is unidentified. This sample was included in a study of T cell responses to AZD1222 COVID-19 vaccine. Study outcomes and limitations: Females outnumbered males among donors, who were mostly white British; clonal diversity was possibly underestimated. Sampled repertoires all dated from after the peak T cell response.

Produced via immunoSEQ multiplex PCR; TCRdb's table is partial and in-frame only. The sample contains 250,000 to 300,000 clones, approximately 94% of which appear only once. The germline V and J ends were trimmed by 4 bases and 1 base, with 14 bases remaining between them. CDR1 is SGHVS, CDR2 FQNEAQ, per germline. CDR3 length: 16 residues. This TCR came from an adult who received the AZD1222 COVID-19 vaccine. This material consisted of peripheral blood, taken 28 days after the second AZD1222 dose. The chain carries TRBV7-8 and TRBJ2-1; D remains unclear. The CDR3 protein is CASSSPELSSYNEQFF. CDR3 coding DNA: TGTGCCAGCAGCTCCCCGGAGTTGTCGTCCTACAATGAGCAGTTCTTC.